The 6 T cell receptor beta chains below were found in one sample sequenced in a study of blood T cell repertoires in COVID-19. Clones were sequenced by immunoSEQ multiplex PCR, and TCRdb holds only the in-frame ones, with some missing. The sample has approximately 110,000 clones, around 90% seen once. The sample was peripheral blood. These receptors all come from a woman aged 45-65 years with active or convalescent COVID-19.

This chain uses TRBV27 with TRBJ2-5; TRBD1 agrees at 9 bases. Per germline, CDR1 MNHEY and CDR2 SMNVEV (reference sequence). The CDR3 is made up of 16 amino acids. V lost 4 bases to trimming and J lost 3 bases; unmatched junction nucleotides: 9. This CDR3 is CASSSWDRDSEETQYF. The CDR3 region has the DNA TGTGCCAGCAGTTCCTGGGACAGGGACTCGGAAGAGACCCAGTACTTC.

The CDR3 DNA is TGTGCCAGCAGCCGCCGAAGACAGGACGGCTACACCTTC. This gives the protein CASSRRRQDGYTF. This sequence joins TRBV14 and TRBJ1-2; weak D call: TRBD1 (6 bases). CDR1 SGHDN and CDR2 FVKESK come from the germline V gene. This CDR3 has 13 residues. Trimming removed 4 bases from V and 8 bases from J, with 14 bases in between.

V usage is TRBV25-1 and J usage is TRBJ2-3; D unclear. The length of the CDR3 is 14 residues. Germline CDR1 MGHDK, CDR2 SYGVNS. V was pared by 1 base and J by 5 bases, with 10 bases between. In DNA form, the CDR3 reads TGTGCCAGCAGTGAATTTAACAGAGAAGATACGCAGTATTTT. Encoded protein: CASSEFNREDTQYF.

The chain links TRBV7-9 to TRBJ2-7; D is undetermined. Trimming removed 7 bases at V and 5 bases at J, with 12 bases between. Looked up from germline, CDR1 is SEHNR and CDR2 is FQNEAQ (reference sequence). This CDR3 is built from 12 residues. The CDR3 nucleotides are TGTGCCAGCACCCCTCTGAGCGACGAGCAGTACTTC. Its translation: CASTPLSDEQYF.

This clone appeared once. The rearrangement uses TRBV29-1 and TRBJ1-1; D gene ambiguous. The length of the CDR3 is 15 residues. Deletions cut 5 bases from V and 0 bases from J, with 16 bases between. Germline assignment: CDR1 SQVTM and CDR2 ANQGSEA. This chain's CDR3 is CSVTTDRSMNTEAFF. The CDR3 nucleotides read TGCAGCGTTACCACCGACCGGAGCATGAACACTGAAGCTTTCTTT.

The CDR3 sequence: CASSVRQSSYEQYF. As DNA, the CDR3 is TGTGCCAGCAGCGTAAGACAGAGCTCCTACGAGCAGTACTTC. The rearrangement joins TRBV7-9 to TRBJ2-7; D perhaps matches TRBD1 (5 bases). This CDR3 is 14 amino acids long. CDR1 and CDR2 (germline): SEHNR, FQNEAQ (reference sequence). V was shortened by 5 bases and J by 0 bases, with 11 bases between the two germline ends. The full variable domain, in which reference TRBV7-9 and TRBJ2-7 provide the parts outside the CDR3, is DTGVSQNPRHKITKRGQNVTFRCDPISEHNRLYWYRQTLGQGPEFLTYFQNEAQLEKSRLLSDRFSAERPKGSFSTLEIQRTEQGDSAMYLCASSVRQSSYEQYFGPGTRLTVT.